Reported below is one T cell receptor beta chain. What it binds is unknown. Germline V CDR1 and CDR2: SGHNT, YYREEE (reference sequence). This CDR3 has 13 residues. Trimming removed 1 base at V and 5 bases at J, with 7 bases between. Repertoires were generated with immunoSEQ multiplex PCR, while TCRdb's copy carries only in-frame clones and drops some. In the table there are around 40,000 clones, 65% to 70% of which are singletons. The record originates from a study of vaccination effects on CD4 cells after COVID-19. Following 10 days of culture, CD4+ T cells were isolated. The V and J genes are TRBV5-4 and TRBJ2-4; D possibly corresponds to TRBD2 (5 bases). This sample comprised CD4+ T cells from PBMCs cultured without peptide, obtained before COVID-19 vaccination. This receptor was identified in a human donor who received a COVID-19 vaccine. CDR3 DNA: TGTGCCAGCAGCTTGTACGGGGAAAACATTCAGTACTTC. Protein product: CASSLYGENIQYF.